The 10 T cell receptor beta chains presented below share a single source sample, sequenced in a study of T-cell memory formation after mild COVID-19 (TCRdb year 2021). Library generation was performed with 5' RACE. Data came from an Illumina NovaSeq 6000. In-frame beta chains were kept once TCRdb had trimmed the public reads at Q25 with fastp and called clones with MiXCR. Merged by CDR3 protein, the rows form single entries marked with the most common genes and DNA. The sample table shows about 100,000 distinct CDR3 sequences, and 11% are seen once. The top ten hold approximately 39% of the sample. Material for sequencing was PBMCs or a T cell subset sorted from them (not recorded which). The receptors derive from a man between 18 and 29 years old who had mild COVID-19 (a few samples of this study predate the infection). The sample titles of this study are shuffled in the database, so cell type and time point are left out; the donor was told from shared clones.

V is TRBV27 and J is TRBJ2-5; D is uncertain. The CDR3 is made up of 15 amino acids. Trimming removed 5 bases at V and 1 base at J, with 14 bases between. Germline V gene sequence: CDR1 MNHEY, CDR2 SMNVEV (reference sequence). The CDR3: CASSMDGRIQETQYF. DNA of the CDR3: TGTGCCAGCAGTATGGACGGCCGGATCCAAGAGACCCAGTACTTC.

This clonotype has at least ten counts. The V call is TRBV6-2 or TRBV6-3, the J call TRBJ1-1; D is uncertain. The germline CDR1 and CDR2 sequences are MNHEY and SVGEGT. The CDR3 extends over 14 amino acids. With 0 bases removed from V and 6 bases from J, the gap between germline ends came to 11 bases. The CDR3 DNA reads TGTGCCAGCAGTTACTCGTGGGGAACATCTGAAGCTTTCTTT. It yields the protein CASSYSWGTSEAFF.

In this sample, this clonotype turned up a few times. The chain recombines TRBV7-9 with TRBJ2-7; TRBD1 aligns across 9 bases. This CDR3 comprises 15 residues. From germline, CDR1 is SEHNR and CDR2 FQNEAQ (reference sequence). Trimming cost V 5 bases and J 2 bases; bases outside gene matches: 7. The chain's CDR3 is CASSLGTGTTYEQYF. In DNA form, the CDR3 reads TGTGCCAGCAGCCTGGGGACAGGGACCACCTACGAGCAGTACTTC.

This clonotype was detected a few times. This chain connects TRBV3-1 to TRBJ2-5; maybe TRBD2 (5 bases). The CDR3 contains 13 residues. V lost 4 bases and J 5 bases, leaving 11 bases between the germline ends. Per the germline V gene, CDR1 is LGHDT and CDR2 is YNNKEL (reference sequence). The CDR3 here is CASSPRPGETQYF. The CDR3 bases are TGTGCCAGCAGCCCGCGACCGGGGGAGACCCAGTACTTC.

This clonotype was found a few times. The gene calls are TRBV4-3 and TRBJ1-2; D gene unclear. V was clipped by 0 bases and J by 8 bases, with 22 bases between them. CDR1 is LGHNA and CDR2 is YSLEER in the germline V gene. The CDR3 is 17 residues long. The CDR3 DNA is TGCGCCAGCAGCCAAGAGACGCGGGCTGGAGGTATTGTCGGCTACACCTTC. Translating it yields CASSQETRAGGIVGYTF.

This clonotype was counted between two and nine times. This rearrangement joins TRBV5-1 to TRBJ2-1; D ambiguous. This CDR3 is 12 amino acids long. The V gene's germline CDR1 is SGHRS and CDR2 YFSETQ. V was clipped by 2 bases and J by 9 bases, with 9 bases between them. Here the CDR3 reads CASSFKGSEQFF. The CDR3 DNA is TGCGCCAGCAGCTTCAAGGGTTCTGAGCAGTTCTTC.

This clonotype was seen more than once but under ten times. V and J are TRBV6-2 or TRBV6-3 and TRBJ1-5, with a tentative D call TRBD1 (6 bases). Trimming took off 3 bases at V and 5 bases at J, with 14 bases between the two ends. There are 15 residues in the CDR3. Germline-derived CDR1 and CDR2 are MNHEY and SVGEGT. CDR3 in amino acids: CASSYLYRVDQPQHF. The DNA for the CDR3 is TGTGCCAGCAGTTATTTGTACAGGGTTGATCAGCCCCAGCATTTT.

This clonotype has only a few counts. This chain joins TRBV4-2 and TRBJ2-1, with 8 bases matching TRBD2. J lost 2 bases, V lost 0 bases, and 6 bases had no gene match. CDR3 length: 17 residues. The germline V gene encodes CDR1 LGHNA and CDR2 YNFKEQ. The CDR3 sequence is CASSQEGSGVTYNEQFF. CDR3 DNA sequence: TGTGCCAGCAGCCAAGAAGGTAGCGGGGTCACCTACAATGAGCAGTTCTTC.

This chain's CDR3 is CASSLAGQGSFEYEQYF. In nucleotides, the CDR3 is TGTGCCAGCAGTCTAGCCGGACAGGGGTCCTTTGAGTACGAGCAGTACTTC. This chain connects TRBV27 to TRBJ2-7; 9 bases are shared with TRBD1. The trim removed 5 bases at V and 4 bases at J, leaving 15 bases unmatched. The germline V gene has CDR1 MNHEY and CDR2 SMNVEV (reference sequence). The CDR3 runs 17 residues.

There are a few counts of this clonotype. The chain joins TRBV5-1 to TRBJ1-1; 7 bases agree with TRBD1. CDR3 length: 15 amino acids. Trimming at V came to 4 bases and at J to 1 base, leaving 7 bases not matched to a gene. Germline lookup yields CDR1 SGHRS and CDR2 YFSETQ. As DNA, the CDR3 is TGCGCCAGCAGCGACACAGGGGCGCCGAACACTGAAGCTTTCTTT. Its protein product is CASSDTGAPNTEAFF.